The following is a TCR beta chain sequence with its context. CDR1 SQVTM and CDR2 ANQGSEA come from the germline V gene. This CDR3 region has 14 residues. J gave up 0 bases and V 5 bases, and 3 bases lay outside the gene matches. These data are taken from a study of blood T cell repertoires in COVID-19. Produced via immunoSEQ multiplex PCR; TCRdb's table is partial and in-frame only. This table has approximately 300,000 clones, 86% appearing once. Sequencing input: PBMCs or T cells enriched from blood (not recorded which). The receptor's source is a man aged 30-40 years who had recovered from COVID-19. The rearrangement joins TRBV29-1 to TRBJ2-7, with 11 bases fitting TRBD2. The CDR3 here is CSVTSGGSSYEQYF. As DNA, the CDR3 is TGCAGCGTTACTAGCGGGGGAAGCTCCTACGAGCAGTACTTC.